The 4 T cell receptor beta chains below were found in one sample sequenced in a study of regulatory T cells in long-lasting Graves disease. Both iRepertoire HTBI primers and Arm-PCR of CDR3 regions were used to build the TCR beta libraries. Each CDR3 protein gets one entry after TCRdb re-called the multiplex PCR reads with MiXCR. The table lists over 450,000 distinct CDR3 sequences, 12% of them singletons, with over 7% in the top ten. Time point of the sample: newly diagnosed GD, antithyroid drugs for less than 3 months. Researchers made the TCR library from RNA that was extracted from PBMCs. The same sample was also studied in work on T cells in Graves' hyperthyroidism and ophthalmopathy.

Specimen: peripheral blood mononuclear cells (PBMCs), collected at new diagnosis, from a patient treated with antithyroid drugs. The receptor set was obtained from a woman in her thirties with Graves disease.

In its sample, this clonotype was seen many times. One end of the junction fails to match germline, which may point to a read error. V is TRBV7-9 and J is TRBJ1-5; a possible D gene is TRBD1 (5 bases). Germline V gives CDR1 SEHNR, CDR2 FQNEAQ (reference sequence). The CDR3 extends over 13 amino acids. CDR3 amino acids: CASSRDGNQPQHF. The CDR3 DNA reads as TGCGCCAGCAGCCGGGACGGGAATCAGCCCCAGCATTTT.

In the case of this clonotype: A much larger clone lies a single base off, so this may be a read error. V and J are TRBV20-1 and TRBJ2-5; weak D call: TRBD2 (5 bases). V gave up 3 bases and J gave up 5 bases, with 19 bases separating them. This CDR3 spans 15 amino acids. CDR1 DFQATT and CDR2 SNEGSKA come from the germline V gene (reference sequence). CDR3 nucleotide sequence: TGCAGTGCTAGCCCACTAGAAAGGTCCCGCGAGACCCAGTACTTC. This sequence encodes CSASPLERSRETQYF.

This chain joins TRBV7-9 and TRBJ2-1, with TRBD2 matching over 10 bases. Germline trimming cut 5 bases from V and 1 base from J; bases unmatched to any gene: 17. The CDR3 totals 20 residues. CDR1 is SEHNR and CDR2 is FQNEAQ in the germline V gene (reference sequence). The CDR3 is CASSPTFPETSGSSYNEQFF. The CDR3 nucleotides read TGTGCCAGCAGCCCAACATTTCCTGAGACTAGCGGGTCATCCTACAATGAGCAGTTCTTC.

In this sample, this clonotype turned up many times. The chain combines TRBV28 with TRBJ2-7; possibly TRBD1 for D (5 bases). Germline CDR1 MDHEN, CDR2 SYDVKM. V dropped 5 bases and J dropped 2 bases, with 13 bases sitting between them. The CDR3 sequence is 14 residues long. CDR3 in DNA: TGTGCCAGCAGTATCAGGGTGAAACCCTACGAGCAGTACTTC. Its protein product is CASSIRVKPYEQYF.